A selection of T cell receptor beta chains follows, all from one sample in a study of blood T cell repertoires in COVID-19. Profiled with immunoSEQ multiplex PCR; TCRdb holds only in-frame clones, not every one. This sample has 250,000 or so clones, with around 88% found just once. Sequencing was done on a sample of PBMCs or T cells enriched from blood (not recorded which). Receptor source: a woman aged 45-59 years who had recovered from COVID-19. CDR3s include the opening cysteine and the closing phenylalanine or tryptophan. Each record gives: V gene, J gene, D gene, clone size, CDR3 protein, CDR3 DNA. D genes are given only for firm matches. Not every row has a clone size; where given, it reads once, few, many or a size class.

v_call: TRBV6-4; j_call: TRBJ2-1; d_call: TRBD2; clone_size: once; cdr3_aa: CASSDSASAGGLDEQFF; cdr3_nt: TGTGCCAGCAGTGACTCAGCGAGTGCGGGGGGATTGGATGAGCAGTTCTTC
v_call: TRBV4-1; j_call: TRBJ2-1; d_call: -; clone_size: -; cdr3_aa: CASSPRILAEPSYNEQFF; cdr3_nt: TGCGCCAGCAGCCCAAGGATTTTAGCGGAACCCTCCTACAATGAGCAGTTCTTC
v_call: TRBV28; j_call: TRBJ2-7; d_call: -; clone_size: -; cdr3_aa: CASSAGQSEQYF; cdr3_nt: TGTGCCAGCAGCGCGGGACAGAGCGAGCAGTACTTC
v_call: TRBV7-8; j_call: TRBJ2-3; d_call: -; clone_size: -; cdr3_aa: CASSLQDTQYF; cdr3_nt: TGTGCCAGCAGCTTACAAGATACGCAGTATTTT
v_call: TRBV12-3/TRBV12-4; j_call: TRBJ1-1; d_call: -; clone_size: -; cdr3_aa: CASSSAGNSEAFF; cdr3_nt: TGTGCCAGCAGTTCTGCCGGGAACTCTGAAGCTTTCTTT
v_call: TRBV27; j_call: TRBJ2-1; d_call: TRBD1; clone_size: -; cdr3_aa: CASSSFPQGARDEQFF; cdr3_nt: TGTGCCAGCAGTAGCTTCCCCCAGGGGGCGCGGGATGAGCAGTTCTTC
v_call: TRBV7-2; j_call: TRBJ2-7; d_call: TRBD1; clone_size: -; cdr3_aa: CASSSPGTELSYEQYF; cdr3_nt: TGTGCCAGCAGCTCCCCAGGGACAGAACTCTCCTACGAGCAGTACTTC
v_call: TRBV19; j_call: TRBJ2-1; d_call: -; clone_size: -; cdr3_aa: CASSSDRYNEQFF; cdr3_nt: TGTGCCAGTAGTAGCGACAGATACAATGAGCAGTTCTTC
v_call: TRBV6-2/TRBV6-3; j_call: TRBJ1-5; d_call: TRBD1; clone_size: once; cdr3_aa: CASSYPTGASNQPQHF; cdr3_nt: TGTGCCAGCAGTTACCCTACAGGGGCTAGCAATCAGCCCCAGCATTTT
v_call: TRBV7-8; j_call: TRBJ2-2; d_call: TRBD1; clone_size: once; cdr3_aa: CASSLGPGGSGELFF; cdr3_nt: TGTGCCAGCAGCTTAGGTCCAGGGGGCAGCGGGGAGCTGTTTTTT